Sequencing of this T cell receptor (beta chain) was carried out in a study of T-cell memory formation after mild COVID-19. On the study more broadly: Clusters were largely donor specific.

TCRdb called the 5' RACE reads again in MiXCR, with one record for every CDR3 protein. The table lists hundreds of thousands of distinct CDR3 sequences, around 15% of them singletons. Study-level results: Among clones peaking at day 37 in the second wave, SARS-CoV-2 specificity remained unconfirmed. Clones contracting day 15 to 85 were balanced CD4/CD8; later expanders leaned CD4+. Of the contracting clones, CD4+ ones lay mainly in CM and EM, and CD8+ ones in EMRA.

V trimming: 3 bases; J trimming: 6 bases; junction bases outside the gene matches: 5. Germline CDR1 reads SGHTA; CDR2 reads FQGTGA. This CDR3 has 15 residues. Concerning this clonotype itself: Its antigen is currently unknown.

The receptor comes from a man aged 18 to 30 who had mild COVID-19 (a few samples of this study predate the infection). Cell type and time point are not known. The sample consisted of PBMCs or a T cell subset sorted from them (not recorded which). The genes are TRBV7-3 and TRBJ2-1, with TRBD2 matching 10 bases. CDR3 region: CASSFALAGFNEQFF. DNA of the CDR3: TGTGCCAGCAGCTTCGCACTAGCGGGGTTCAATGAGCAGTTCTTC. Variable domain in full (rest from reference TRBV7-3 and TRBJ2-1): GAGVSQTPSNKVTEKGKYVELRCDPISGHTALYWYRQSLGQGPEFLIYFQGTGAADDSGLPNDRFFAVRPEGSVSTLKIQRTERGDSAVYLCASSFALAGFNEQFFGPGTRLTVL.